These 22 T cell receptor beta chains came from one sample sequenced in a study of cytomegalovirus exposure and HLA in healthy donors. The PCR contained 60 Vbeta and 13 Jbeta primers. This table comes from immunoSEQ multiplex PCR, and its TCRdb copy is limited to in-frame clones, with some not included. The table shows about 130,000 clones, with around 80% occurring only once. The specimen was PBMCs. The receptors here all came from a female donor in good health and CMV-seronegative.

This clone was seen a few times. This rearrangement joins TRBV19 to TRBJ2-3, with 16 bases matching TRBD2. Germline V gene lookup returns CDR1 LNHDA and CDR2 SQIVND (reference sequence). The CDR3 extends over 17 amino acids. Trimming removed 8 bases from V and 7 bases from J; junction bases left unmatched: 12. The CDR3 bases are TGTGCCAGTTCCACCGGGACTAGCGGGAGGGCTTTCAATACGCAGTATTTT. Protein: CASSTGTSGRAFNTQYF.

This clone was seen a few times. The genes are TRBV15 and TRBJ1-1; TRBD1 aligns across 9 bases. J lost 1 base, V lost 0 bases, and 12 bases had no gene match. CDR3 length: 19 amino acids. CDR1 and CDR2 (germline): LNHNV, YYDKDF (reference sequence). The CDR3 loop reads CATSRDSGTGRVTNTEAFF. The CDR3 coding sequence is TGTGCCACCAGCAGAGATTCCGGGACAGGGAGGGTTACGAACACTGAAGCTTTCTTT.

V and J are TRBV4-1 and TRBJ1-1; D is ambiguous. This CDR3 is built from 17 residues. Trimming left V 0 bases short and J 0 bases short, with 14 bases between. Germline loops: CDR1 MGHRA, CDR2 YSYEKL. The CDR3 sequence: CASSQDTRRDLNTEAFF. The CDR3 bases are TGCGCCAGCAGCCAAGATACGAGACGGGATCTGAACACTGAAGCTTTCTTT.

This chain links TRBV5-5 with TRBJ1-4, with D hard to call. The germline V and J ends were trimmed by 4 bases and 8 bases, with 15 bases remaining between them. Germline assignment: CDR1 SGHKS and CDR2 YYEKEE (reference sequence). The CDR3 length is 14 residues. In nucleotides, the CDR3 is TGTGCCAGCAGCCCAGAATGGGGAGGAGAAAAACTGTTTTTT. It encodes CASSPEWGGEKLFF.

The chain carries TRBV5-4 and TRBJ2-3; D call uncertain. The CDR3 spans 15 residues. Germline lookup yields CDR1 SGHNT and CDR2 YYREEE (reference sequence). Trimming removed 2 bases from V and 2 bases from J, with 12 bases in between. The CDR3 DNA reads TGTGCCAGCAGCTTATCGACTGGAAACACAGATACGCAGTATTTT. Protein sequence: CASSLSTGNTDTQYF.

This clone occurred a few times. The chain uses TRBV28 and TRBJ2-1, with D tentatively TRBD2 (6 bases). CDR1 and CDR2 (germline): MDHEN, SYDVKM. Trimming shortened V by 7 bases and J by 1 base, and 17 bases separated the two germline ends. The CDR3 extends over 16 amino acids. The CDR3 protein is CASTRAGTASYNEQFF. CDR3 DNA sequence: TGTGCCAGCACCCGCGCCGGGACTGCGTCCTACAATGAGCAGTTCTTC.

The J gene is TRBJ2-1, the V gene TRBV18, with 11 bases matching TRBD2. The CDR3 runs 14 residues. Germline loops: CDR1 KGHSH, CDR2 LQKENI. V lost 7 bases and J lost 5; bases outside the gene matches: 4. In DNA form, the CDR3 reads TGTGCCAGCTTTACTAGCGGGAGTCACAATGAGCAGTTCTTC. Protein product: CASFTSGSHNEQFF.

This chain connects TRBV19 to TRBJ1-5; TRBD1 might be the D (5 bases). The CDR3 contains 16 residues. CDR1 and CDR2 from the germline V gene are LNHDA and SQIVND (reference sequence). Trimming pared 3 bases from V and 3 bases from J, leaving 15 bases between. This CDR3 is CASSMFSGGDNQPQHF. The CDR3 DNA reads TGTGCCAGTAGTATGTTCTCTGGGGGGGACAATCAGCCCCAGCATTTT. The variable domain in full, completed from reference TRBV19 and TRBJ1-5, reads DGGITQSPKYLFRKEGQNVTLSCEQNLNHDAMYWYRQDPGQGLRLIYYSQIVNDFQKGDIAEGYSVSREKKESFPLTVTSAQKNPTAFYLCASSMFSGGDNQPQHFGDGTRLSIL.

The chain carries TRBV20-1 and TRBJ1-1, with no clear D. Germline-derived CDR1 and CDR2 are DFQATT and SNEGSKA (reference sequence). This CDR3 contains 8 residues. Trimming stripped 7 bases from V and 10 bases from J, with 7 bases between. CDR3 nucleotide sequence: TGCAGTGTCCCTCCAGCTTTCTTT. Translated, it gives CSVPPAFF.

The V and J genes are TRBV4-2 and TRBJ2-1, with D possibly TRBD2 on 5 matching bases. V shed 0 bases and J shed 0 bases, with 18 bases lying between them. Germline CDR1 reads LGHNA; CDR2 reads YNFKEQ. The CDR3 extends over 19 amino acids. CDR3 DNA: TGTGCCAGCAGCCAAGAAATACTCGACTACCGACCCTCCTACAATGAGCAGTTCTTC. Protein sequence: CASSQEILDYRPSYNEQFF.

The chain joins TRBV5-1 to TRBJ2-3; 7 bases align to TRBD2. Germline lookup yields CDR1 SGHRS and CDR2 YFSETQ. The CDR3 is 15 amino acids. The J segment lost 4 bases and the V segment lost 0 bases, leaving 5 bases of the junction unmatched. The CDR3 loop is CASSLGGGGPDTQYF. The CDR3 bases are TGCGCCAGCAGCTTGGGCGGGGGAGGGCCAGATACGCAGTATTTT.

The chain employs TRBV27 and TRBJ2-3, with a possible D match to TRBD2 (6 bases). V lost 6 bases to trimming and J lost 5 bases, with 18 bases between them. Germline lookup yields CDR1 MNHEY and CDR2 SMNVEV (reference sequence). This CDR3 is built from 15 residues. This chain's CDR3 is CASRSSAGRRDTQYF. The CDR3 coding sequence is TGTGCCAGCAGATCCTCTGCGGGAAGAAGAGATACGCAGTATTTT.

This clone was recorded a few times. The chain couples TRBV27 to TRBJ2-3; TRBD2 matches at 10 bases. V shed 2 bases and J 4 bases; nucleotides not matched to a gene: 0. CDR1 is MNHEY and CDR2 is SMNVEV in the germline V gene (reference sequence). The CDR3 is made up of 14 amino acids. The CDR3 nucleotides are TGTGCCAGCAGTTTAGGGACTAGCGCAGATACGCAGTATTTT. It specifies CASSLGTSADTQYF.

This clone was detected only a few times. This chain links TRBV6-5 with TRBJ2-7; TRBD1 aligns across 8 bases. The junction had 6 bases not matched to a gene; V was cut back by 2 bases and J by 3 bases. Germline V gene data show CDR1 as MNHEY and CDR2 as SVGAGI. The CDR3 sequence is 15 residues long. In nucleotides, the CDR3 is TGTGCCAGCAGTTACCCCGGGACAGGCCGCTACGAGCAGTACTTC. It translates to CASSYPGTGRYEQYF.

The chain is built from TRBV10-3 and TRBJ2-5; the D is unclear. Trimming shortened V by 1 base and J by 2 bases, and 8 bases separated the two germline ends. The CDR3 is 14 amino acids. The germline V gene encodes CDR1 ENHRY and CDR2 SYGVKD. CDR3 sequence: CAISEYTSQETQYF. CDR3 bases: TGTGCCATCAGTGAGTATACATCTCAAGAGACCCAGTACTTC.

The chain has TRBV4-1 and TRBJ1-2; TRBD1 matches 10 bases. The CDR3 covers 17 residues. The germline CDR1 and CDR2 sequences are MGHRA and YSYEKL. The V segment lost 1 base and the J segment 5 bases; nucleotides outside the gene matches: 10. DNA for the CDR3: TGCGCCAGCAGCCAAGCTCAGGGACAGGGGAATTTTTATGGCTACACCTTC. It encodes CASSQAQGQGNFYGYTF.

This rearrangement joins TRBV9 to TRBJ2-3; D ambiguous. The CDR3 totals 19 residues. V was pared by 3 bases and J by 0 bases, with 23 bases between. CDR1 is SGDLS, CDR2 YYNGEE, per germline. The CDR3: CASSGGPSIPPASTDTQYF. In DNA, the CDR3 is TGTGCCAGCAGCGGAGGCCCCTCCATCCCTCCAGCTAGCACAGATACGCAGTATTTT.

This clone was counted between two and nine times. This chain uses TRBV11-3 with TRBJ2-7; 7 positions agree with TRBD1. CDR1 SGHNT and CDR2 YENEEA come from the germline V gene. The CDR3 extends over 14 amino acids. V shed 7 bases and J 2 bases; nucleotides not matched to a gene: 8. CDR3 sequence: CASTLGQGAYEQYF. CDR3 DNA sequence: TGTGCCAGCACCCTGGGGCAGGGGGCCTACGAGCAGTACTTC.

The rearrangement links TRBV9 to TRBJ2-3; 10 bases map to TRBD2. V shed 3 bases, J shed 6 bases, and the junction held 10 bases outside the gene matches. The CDR3 contains 16 residues. CDR1 is SGDLS and CDR2 is YYNGEE in the germline V gene. CDR3 sequence reads: CASSARPSGSADTQYF. The CDR3, as DNA: TGTGCCAGCAGCGCCCGCCCTAGCGGGAGTGCCGATACGCAGTATTTT.

The V call is TRBV7-2, the J call TRBJ2-5; 11 nucleotides agree with TRBD2. CDR1 is SGHTA, CDR2 FQGNSA, per germline. Unmatched junction bases numbered 1, after V lost 1 base and J lost 3 bases. This CDR3 spans 15 amino acids. CDR3 nucleotides: TGTGCCAGCAGCTTAGGGGGACTAGCGGAAGAGACCCAGTACTTC. Translating it yields CASSLGGLAEETQYF.

V gene TRBV6-5 combines with J gene TRBJ2-1; 7 bases line up with TRBD1. Germline loops: CDR1 MNHEY, CDR2 SVGAGI. The CDR3 length is 12 residues. Unmatched junction bases numbered 3, after V lost 11 bases and J lost 2 bases. The CDR3 loop is CAAGTAYNEQFF. The CDR3 DNA reads TGTGCCGCAGGGACAGCCTACAATGAGCAGTTCTTC.

This sequence joins TRBV7-9 and TRBJ2-2; TRBD1 matches 11 bases. The CDR3 is made up of 16 amino acids. V dropped 4 bases and J dropped 4; count of bases not matched to a gene: 5. CDR1 is SEHNR and CDR2 is FQNEAQ in the germline V gene (reference sequence). The CDR3 DNA reads TGTGCCAGCAGCTCCCGGACAGGGGGCGGCACCGGGGAGCTGTTTTTT. Translating gives CASSSRTGGGTGELFF.